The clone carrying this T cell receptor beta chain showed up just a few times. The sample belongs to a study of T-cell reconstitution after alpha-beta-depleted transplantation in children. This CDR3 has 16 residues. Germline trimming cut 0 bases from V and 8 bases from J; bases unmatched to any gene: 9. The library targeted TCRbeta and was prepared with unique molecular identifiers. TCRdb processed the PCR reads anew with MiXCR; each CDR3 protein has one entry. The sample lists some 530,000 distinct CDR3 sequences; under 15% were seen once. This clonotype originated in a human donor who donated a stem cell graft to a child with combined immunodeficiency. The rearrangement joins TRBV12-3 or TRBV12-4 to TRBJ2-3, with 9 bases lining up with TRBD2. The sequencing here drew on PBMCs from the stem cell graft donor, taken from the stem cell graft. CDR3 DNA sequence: TGTGCCAGCAGTTTAGCGCCGGGACTAGCTTATGCTACGCAGTATTTT. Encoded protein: CASSLAPGLAYATQYF.